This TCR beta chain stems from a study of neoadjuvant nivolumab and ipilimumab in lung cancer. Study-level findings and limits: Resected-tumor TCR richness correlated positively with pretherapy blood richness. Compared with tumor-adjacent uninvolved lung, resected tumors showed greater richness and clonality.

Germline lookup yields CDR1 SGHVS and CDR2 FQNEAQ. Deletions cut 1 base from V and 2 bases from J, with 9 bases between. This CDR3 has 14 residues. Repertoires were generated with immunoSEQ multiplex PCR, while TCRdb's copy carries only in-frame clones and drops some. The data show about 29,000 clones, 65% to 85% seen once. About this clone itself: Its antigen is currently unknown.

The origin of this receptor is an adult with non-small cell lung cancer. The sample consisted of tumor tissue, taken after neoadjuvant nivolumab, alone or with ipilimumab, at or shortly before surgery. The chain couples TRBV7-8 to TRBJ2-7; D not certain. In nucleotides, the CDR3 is TGTGCCAGCAGCTTAGAGGCAGGCCCCTACGAGCAGTACTTC. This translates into CASSLEAGPYEQYF.